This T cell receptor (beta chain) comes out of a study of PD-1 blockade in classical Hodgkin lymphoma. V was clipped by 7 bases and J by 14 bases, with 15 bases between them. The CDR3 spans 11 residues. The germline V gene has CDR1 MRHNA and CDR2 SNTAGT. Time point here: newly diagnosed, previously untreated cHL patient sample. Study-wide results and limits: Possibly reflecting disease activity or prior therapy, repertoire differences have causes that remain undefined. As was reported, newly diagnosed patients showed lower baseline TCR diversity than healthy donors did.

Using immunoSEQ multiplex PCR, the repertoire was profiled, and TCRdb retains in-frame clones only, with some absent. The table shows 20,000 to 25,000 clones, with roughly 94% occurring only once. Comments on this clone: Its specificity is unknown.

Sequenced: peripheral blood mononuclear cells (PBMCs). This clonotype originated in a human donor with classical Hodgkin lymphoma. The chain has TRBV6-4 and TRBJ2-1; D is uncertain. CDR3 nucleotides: TGTGCCAGCATTGGGCCTCAGATCGAGTTCTTC. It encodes CASIGPQIEFF.